Detailed here is one T cell receptor (beta chain). Deletions cut 4 bases from V and 3 bases from J, with 19 bases between. Germline CDR1 is MNHEY and CDR2 is SMNVEV (reference sequence). The CDR3 consists of 17 residues. This record comes from a study of blood T cell repertoires in COVID-19. On the study more broadly: Samples taken during acute and convalescent COVID-19 were collected in the United States, Italy and Spain. PBMCs, B-cell-depleted T cells, or T cells provided the cDNA or gDNA that made up the material.

Authors' methods: Estimation of nucleated cell counts relied on the amplification of reference gene primers. The repertoire was sequenced with immunoSEQ multiplex PCR; TCRdb's copy has only in-frame clones and lacks some. V and J calls and clone size are given by that table; D and trimming were obtained from the DNA. The data show around 270,000 clones, with roughly 90% seen just once and about 0.8% held by the top ten. Sequenced sample: peripheral blood. This sequence joins TRBV27 and TRBJ2-1, with no clear D. The TCR comes from a young man with acute or convalescent COVID-19. CDR3 in amino acids: CASSSPSGQSYYNEQFF. As DNA, the CDR3 is TGTGCCAGCAGTTCCCCTTCTGGGCAGTCTTACTACAATGAGCAGTTCTTC.